This passage covers 32 T cell receptor beta chains from one sample sequenced in a study of T cells in Graves' hyperthyroidism and ophthalmopathy. Amplification yielded TCR beta CDR3 regions, with RNA transcripts as the source. When the TCR CDR3 underwent first-round RT-PCR, the HTBI primer set was used. Via MiXCR, TCRdb re-called the multiplex PCR reads, giving one row per CDR3 protein. Among about 400,000 distinct CDR3 sequences listed, less than 20% were seen once. Input material: blood. The receptor source for this set is a woman between 18 and 29 years old with Graves' hyperthyroidism.

V gene TRBV5-8 combines with J gene TRBJ2-1; 11 nucleotides align to TRBD2. Germline-derived CDR1 and CDR2 are SGHTS and YDEGEE. V was clipped by 0 bases and J by 2 bases; unmatched bases: 10. CDR3 length: 19 residues. DNA of the CDR3: TGTGCCAGCAGCTTGGTCGGGCTAGCGGGGGGCCTGACCTACAATGAGCAGTTCTTC. Encoded protein: CASSLVGLAGGLTYNEQFF.

With respect to this clonotype: A much larger clone is a single base away; this may be a read error. This chain joins TRBV7-2 and TRBJ2-1; possible D gene TRBD2, 5 bases. V was clipped by 4 bases and J by 6 bases, with 13 bases between them. Germline loops: CDR1 SGHTA, CDR2 FQGNSA. The CDR3 covers 14 residues. The CDR3, as DNA: TGTGCCAGCAGCTCACTAGTCTGGTCCAATGAGCAGTTCTTC. Amino acid sequence: CASSSLVWSNEQFF.

This clonotype was seen ten or more times. The chain combines TRBV18 with TRBJ1-1; no definite D call. V lost 3 bases and J lost 3, with 17 bases in between. This CDR3 is 16 amino acids long. CDR1 KGHSH and CDR2 LQKENI come from the germline V gene. CDR3 nucleotides: TGTGCCAGCTCACCCAGATCAGGAATGGTGGACACTGAAGCTTTCTTT. Translated: CASSPRSGMVDTEAFF.

This clonotype was seen more than once but under ten times. For the CDR3, the DNA is TGTGCCAGCAGCTCACTGGAAAACACCGGGGAGCTGTTTTTT. Translating gives CASSSLENTGELFF. The chain joins TRBV7-9 to TRBJ2-2, with D unclear. V was trimmed by 4 bases and J by 2 bases, leaving 8 bases between them. This CDR3 is built from 14 residues. The germline CDR1 and CDR2 sequences are SEHNR and FQNEAQ (reference sequence).

This clonotype appeared a few times. This chain uses TRBV6-2 or TRBV6-3 with TRBJ2-1; 8 nucleotides line up with TRBD2. The CDR3 has 14 amino acids. Germline V gives CDR1 MNHEY, CDR2 SVGEGT. V trimming: 4 bases; J trimming: 9 bases; junction bases outside the gene matches: 8. The CDR3 nucleotides are TGTGCCAGCAGTTTCCCGGGACTAGTGGCTGAGCAGTTCTTC. Amino acids: CASSFPGLVAEQFF.

The CDR3 reads CASSLYRGEVETQYF. The DNA of the CDR3 is TGCGCCAGCAGCTTGTACAGGGGAGAGGTGGAGACCCAGTACTTC. J is TRBJ2-5 and V is TRBV5-1, with 7 positions matching TRBD1. In germline, CDR1 is SGHRS, CDR2 YFSETQ. V was pared by 1 base and J by 5 bases, with 8 bases of the junction left unmatched. This CDR3 is 15 amino acids long. Full variable domain (remainder filled in from reference TRBV5-1 and TRBJ2-5): KAGVTQTPRYLIKTRGQQVTLSCSPISGHRSVSWYQQTPGQGLQFLFEYFSETQRNKGNFPGRFSGRQFSNSRSEMNVSTLELGDSALYLCASSLYRGEVETQYFGPGTRLLVL.

This clonotype was recorded at least ten times. The chain links TRBV7-9 to TRBJ1-1; TRBD1 matches at 7 bases. The CDR3 runs 13 residues. V shed 5 bases, J shed 5 bases, and the junction held 5 bases outside the gene matches. Germline V gene sequence: CDR1 SEHNR, CDR2 FQNEAQ (reference sequence). The CDR3 loop is CASSQTGRTEAFF. The CDR3 DNA sequence: TGTGCCAGCAGCCAGACAGGGAGAACTGAAGCTTTCTTT. The full variable domain, completed using reference TRBV7-9 and TRBJ1-1, is DTGVSQNPRHKITKRGQNVTFRCDPISEHNRLYWYRQTLGQGPEFLTYFQNEAQLEKSRLLSDRFSAERPKGSFSTLEIQRTEQGDSAMYLCASSQTGRTEAFFGQGTRLTVV.

Comment on this clonotype: It may be a read error: a sequence one base away is much more abundant. This rearrangement joins TRBV5-5 to TRBJ1-2, with D possibly TRBD1 on 5 matching bases. The CDR3 is made up of 13 amino acids. Germline CDR1 is SGHKS and CDR2 is YYEKEE (reference sequence). V was cut by 1 base and J by 10 bases, with 14 bases left in between. Written as DNA, the CDR3 is TGTGCCAGCAGCTTGTTAGGGGCGCGGGTCTACACCTTC. It encodes CASSLLGARVYTF.

Ten or more counts support this clonotype. The chain is built from TRBV6-1 and TRBJ1-6; D uncertain. The CDR3 is made up of 20 amino acids. Germline lookup yields CDR1 MNHNS and CDR2 SASEGT. V lost 6 bases, J lost 0 bases, and 24 bases lay in between. The CDR3 sequence is CASSSTPTSVFSSYNSPLHF. In DNA form, the CDR3 reads TGTGCCAGCAGCTCCACCCCGACCTCCGTCTTCAGCTCCTATAATTCACCCCTCCACTTT.

A remark on this clonotype: A much larger clone differs from this one at a single base, so this may be a read error. CDR3 region: CASSLGVRNYGYTF. The CDR3 coding sequence is TGTGCCAGCAGTTTAGGCGTGCGTAACTATGGCTACACCTTC. The chain joins TRBV28 to TRBJ1-2; no clear D. Trimming took 2 bases from V and 1 from J, leaving 8 bases between them. Germline CDR1 is MDHEN and CDR2 is SYDVKM. The length of the CDR3 is 14 residues.

This clonotype was seen ten or more times. The gene calls are TRBV28 and TRBJ2-1, with 13 bases aligning to TRBD2. CDR3 size: 15 residues. The germline CDR1 and CDR2 sequences are MDHEN and SYDVKM. V shed 5 bases and J 8 bases; nucleotides not matched to a gene: 6. The CDR3 is CASSPGLAGSHEQFF. In DNA form, the CDR3 reads TGTGCCAGCAGTCCGGGACTAGCGGGAAGCCATGAGCAGTTCTTC.

This clonotype was seen ten or more times. V gene TRBV10-3 combines with J gene TRBJ2-3; D uncertain. The CDR3 has 13 amino acids. The V end lost 7 bases, the J end lost 0 bases, and 8 bases lay between the germline ends. The germline V gene encodes CDR1 ENHRY and CDR2 SYGVKD. CDR3 loop: CAIMGGSTDTQYF. CDR3 DNA sequence: TGTGCCATCATGGGCGGTAGCACAGATACGCAGTATTTT.

The sample holds many counts of this clonotype. The rearrangement uses TRBV28 and TRBJ1-2; 7 nucleotides align to TRBD1. J gave up 7 bases and V 3 bases, and 11 bases lay outside the gene matches. The CDR3 spans 15 residues. Germline CDR1 and CDR2: MDHEN and SYDVKM. The CDR3 protein is CASSLRRQGRSGYTF. DNA for the CDR3: TGTGCCAGCAGTTTGCGCCGACAGGGACGTTCTGGCTACACCTTC.

This clonotype appeared many times. The V call is TRBV29-1, the J call TRBJ2-3; D remains unclear. Germline CDR1 SQVTM, CDR2 ANQGSEA. The V and J ends lost 7 bases and 6 bases respectively, with 11 bases between them. This CDR3 has 11 amino acids. In DNA, the CDR3 is TGCAGCGGAAGGCGCAGGGATACGCAGTATTTT. It specifies CSGRRRDTQYF.

There are many counts of this clonotype. This sequence joins TRBV6-1 and TRBJ1-3; TRBD1 agrees at 7 bases. The junction had 4 bases not matched to a gene; V was cut back by 3 bases and J by 5 bases. The CDR3 runs to 14 residues. CDR1 is MNHNS, CDR2 SASEGT, per germline. The CDR3 sequence is CASSDGTDRNTIYF. CDR3 nucleotide sequence: TGTGCCAGCAGTGACGGGACAGACAGAAACACCATATATTTT.

This clonotype was detected ten times or more. V usage is TRBV12-3 or TRBV12-4 and J usage is TRBJ1-1; D may be TRBD1 (5 bases). The ends were cut back, 7 bases at V and 0 bases at J, with 12 bases in the middle. The CDR3 spans 14 residues. The CDR3 DNA reads TGTGCCAGCAATGGTGCAGGGTTGAACACTGAAGCTTTCTTT. Residues: CASNGAGLNTEAFF.

About this clonotype: Being one base from a much bigger clone, this may be a read error. V gene TRBV5-1 combines with J gene TRBJ2-7, with 13 nucleotides matching TRBD2. The J call may be wrong; the DNA end is better matched by TRBJ2-1. The CDR3 is 15 amino acids. Germline V gives CDR1 SGHRS, CDR2 YFSETQ. CDR3 sequence reads: CASSPGLAGIYEQFF. The CDR3 DNA reads as TGCGCCAGCAGCCCGGGACTAGCGGGGATCTACGAGCAGTTCTTC.

The chain is built from TRBV14 and TRBJ2-7, with 7 bases aligning to TRBD2. With V trimmed by 5 bases and J by 3 bases, 10 bases remained unmatched. CDR3 length: 15 residues. CDR1 and CDR2 (germline): SGHDN, FVKESK. For the CDR3, the DNA is TGTGCCAGCAGCTTGGGCGGGGGACCGGGCTACGAGCAGTACTTC. This sequence encodes CASSLGGGPGYEQYF. Based on the CDR3 plus reference TRBV14 and TRBJ2-7, the full variable domain is EAGVTQFPSHSVIEKGQTVTLRCDPISGHDNLYWYRRVMGKEIKFLLHFVKESKQDESGMPNNRFLAERTGGTYSTLKVQPAELEDSGVYFCASSLGGGPGYEQYFGPGTRLTVT.

The rearrangement uses TRBV6-1 and TRBJ1-6; 10 bases are shared with TRBD1. The germline CDR1 and CDR2 sequences are MNHNS and SASEGT. The CDR3 extends over 15 amino acids. Trimming at V came to 5 bases and at J to 9 bases, leaving 7 bases not matched to a gene. CDR3 amino acids: CASSFDRGLGSPLHF. The CDR3 bases are TGTGCCAGCAGTTTCGACAGGGGGCTTGGTTCACCCCTCCACTTT.

This clonotype was recorded many times. V is TRBV12-3 or TRBV12-4 and J is TRBJ2-5, with D possibly TRBD2 on 6 matching bases. This CDR3 contains 16 residues. V gave up 2 bases and J gave up 5 bases, with 18 bases separating them. For the CDR3, the DNA is TGTGCCAGCAGTTTACGGGGGAACTGGGGGTACGAGACCCAGTACTTC. As protein: CASSLRGNWGYETQYF.

The rearrangement uses TRBV4-2 and TRBJ1-4; maybe TRBD1 (5 bases). This CDR3 has 18 residues. Germline CDR1 and CDR2: LGHNA and YNFKEQ. Trimming shortened V by 0 bases and J by 5 bases, and 19 bases separated the two germline ends. The CDR3 loop reads CASSQEAGVSSSNEKLFF. The CDR3 nucleotides are TGTGCCAGCAGCCAAGAAGCGGGGGTAAGCTCTTCGAATGAAAAACTGTTTTTT.

This clonotype was counted a few times. Compared with germline, one end of the junction differs, possibly owing to a read error. J is TRBJ2-5 and V is TRBV11-2; D perhaps matches TRBD1 (6 bases). The CDR3 has 15 residues. Germline CDR1 and CDR2: SGHAT and FQNNGV. This chain's CDR3 is CANSPRSLGGTTQYF. CDR3 nucleotides: TGTGCCAACAGCCCCCGATCACTAGGGGGTACGACCCAGTACTTC.

The rearrangement links TRBV29-1 to TRBJ1-2; D not certain. CDR1 is SQVTM, CDR2 ANQGSEA, per germline. V was pared by 2 bases and J by 8 bases, with 15 bases between. This CDR3 comprises 13 residues. CDR3 in amino acids: CSVEPALVVGYTF. DNA of the CDR3: TGCAGCGTTGAACCGGCACTGGTCGTAGGCTACACCTTC.

This clonotype has at least ten counts. This chain uses TRBV12-3 or TRBV12-4 with TRBJ2-1; possibly TRBD2 for D (6 bases). This CDR3 has 14 amino acids. Trimming took off 3 bases at V and 7 bases at J, with 13 bases between the two ends. For the CDR3, the DNA is TGTGCCAGCAGTTTGACTGCGGCGGGAAATGAGCAGTTCTTC. This codes for CASSLTAAGNEQFF.

This clonotype has a count of ten or more. V is TRBV12-3 or TRBV12-4 and J is TRBJ1-1; TRBD1 matches 7 bases. The CDR3 contains 14 residues. V shed 5 bases, J shed 5 bases, and the junction held 8 bases outside the gene matches. This chain's CDR3 is CASSRDSRTTEAFF. In DNA, the CDR3 is TGTGCCAGCAGTCGGGACAGCAGAACTACTGAAGCTTTCTTT.

V is TRBV4-1 and J is TRBJ1-6; 9 bases are a match to TRBD1. Germline trimming cut 4 bases from V and 9 bases from J; bases unmatched to any gene: 7. This CDR3 has 15 residues. Looked up from germline, CDR1 is MGHRA and CDR2 is YSYEKL. CDR3 sequence (DNA): TGCGCCAGCAGCCCGTCCGGGACAGGGCCTTCACCCCTCCACTTT. Translating it yields CASSPSGTGPSPLHF.

The table lists this clonotype with a few counts. The chain has TRBV6-1 and TRBJ1-6; D might be TRBD1 (5 bases). CDR3 length: 15 amino acids. With 7 bases removed from V and 0 bases from J, the gap between germline ends came to 10 bases. The V gene's germline CDR1 is MNHNS and CDR2 SASEGT. Here the CDR3 DNA reads TGTGCCAGCATTAAAGACAGCTCCTATAATTCACCCCTCCACTTT. Its protein is CASIKDSSYNSPLHF.

J is TRBJ2-3 and V is TRBV7-3, with 8 bases lining up with TRBD1. The CDR3 length is 14 residues. The ends lost 3 bases at V and 4 bases at J; junction bases unmatched: 3. Germline V lookup: CDR1 SGHTA, CDR2 FQGTGA. CDR3 DNA: TGTGCCAGCAGCTTCGGACAGGGAGCAGATACGCAGTATTTT. Translating it yields CASSFGQGADTQYF.

This clonotype was picked up a small number of times. The chain is built from TRBV6-2 or TRBV6-3 and TRBJ2-1, with TRBD2 matching over 11 bases. V lost 7 bases, J lost 8 bases, and 10 bases stayed unmatched. The CDR3 has 15 amino acids. Germline V gene sequence: CDR1 MNHEY, CDR2 SVGEGT. This CDR3 reads CASTPGLAASDEQFF. The CDR3, as DNA: TGTGCCAGCACTCCGGGACTAGCGGCTTCGGATGAGCAGTTCTTC.

This clonotype was seen at least ten times. The chain couples TRBV28 to TRBJ2-7; TRBD1 aligns across 9 bases. V was pared by 1 base and J by 0 bases, with 4 bases of the junction left unmatched. This CDR3 has 16 amino acids. CDR1 and CDR2 (germline): MDHEN, SYDVKM. In DNA, the CDR3 is TGTGCCAGCAGTTTATCGGGGACAGGGAGCTCCTACGAGCAGTACTTC. Translated: CASSLSGTGSSYEQYF.

This clonotype was recorded at least ten times. The V call is TRBV11-2, the J call TRBJ1-1; TRBD1 aligns across 7 bases. Germline V gene data show CDR1 as SGHAT and CDR2 as FQNNGV. J gave up 0 bases and V 5 bases, and 18 bases lay outside the gene matches. The CDR3 contains 19 residues. CDR3 sequence: CASSNSDPYRGVLNTEAFF. The CDR3 region has the DNA TGTGCCAGCAGCAACAGTGACCCATACAGGGGCGTGTTGAACACTGAAGCTTTCTTT.

J is TRBJ1-1 and V is TRBV19; D gene uncertain. V was trimmed by 4 bases and J by 3 bases, leaving 15 bases between them. The CDR3 runs to 15 residues. Germline V CDR1 and CDR2: LNHDA, SQIVND (reference sequence). CDR3 DNA sequence: TGTGCCAGTAGTACACTTCGTCGGCAGGACACTGAAGCTTTCTTT. It encodes CASSTLRRQDTEAFF.